This entry lists 8 T cell receptor beta chains sequenced from one sample in a study of cytomegalovirus exposure and HLA in healthy donors. PCR was performed using 60 Vbeta and 13 Jbeta primers. Produced via immunoSEQ multiplex PCR; TCRdb's table is partial and in-frame only. The sample carries about 38,000 clones, 60% to 80% recorded once. The sample was PBMCs. The receptors derive from a man in his thirties or forties in good health and CMV-seronegative.

V is TRBV5-1 and J is TRBJ2-7; D unclear. The CDR3 runs 12 residues. Per the germline V gene, CDR1 is SGHRS and CDR2 is YFSETQ. Trimming removed 3 bases from V and 3 bases from J, with 7 bases in between. CDR3 DNA sequence: TGCGCCAGCAGCTCCCAATTCTACGAGCAGTACTTC. This sequence encodes CASSSQFYEQYF.

V usage is TRBV10-3 and J usage is TRBJ2-7; 10 nucleotides match TRBD2. The ends lost 2 bases at V and 2 bases at J; junction bases unmatched: 6. Germline lookup yields CDR1 ENHRY and CDR2 SYGVKD. CDR3 length: 16 residues. CDR3 coding DNA: TGTGCCATCAGTGAGAAGGAGCGGGGGGGCCCCTACGAGCAGTACTTC. This encodes CAISEKERGGPYEQYF.

This chain joins TRBV7-8 and TRBJ1-5, with TRBD1 as a possible D gene (6 bases). The CDR3 sequence is 16 residues long. The germline V and J ends were trimmed by 1 base and 3 bases, with 13 bases remaining between them. The germline gives CDR1 SGHVS, CDR2 FQNEAQ. CDR3 region: CASSLVPGQSNQPQHF. The DNA of the CDR3 is TGTGCCAGCAGCTTAGTACCGGGACAATCCAATCAGCCCCAGCATTTT.

The chain is built from TRBV28 and TRBJ1-2; no clear D. The CDR3 has 13 amino acids. Between the trimmed V and J ends, which lost 3 bases and 6 bases, there was a span of 11 bases. In germline, CDR1 is MDHEN, CDR2 SYDVKM. CDR3 residues: CASSFRRRNGYTF. DNA for the CDR3: TGTGCCAGCAGTTTTCGACGGAGGAATGGCTACACCTTC.

The CDR3 nucleotides are TGTGCCAGTAGGGGACAGGTGGGGAACACTGAAGCTTTCTTT. Residues: CASRGQVGNTEAFF. J is TRBJ1-1 and V is TRBV19; 8 nucleotides align to TRBD1. CDR1 and CDR2 (germline): LNHDA, SQIVND (reference sequence). With V trimmed by 6 bases and J by 1 base, 4 bases remained unmatched. The CDR3 totals 14 residues.

The V call is TRBV15, the J call TRBJ2-1, with 11 bases aligning to TRBD1. Germline CDR1 is LNHNV and CDR2 is YYDKDF (reference sequence). The CDR3 has 14 amino acids. The J segment lost 9 bases and the V segment lost 5 bases, leaving 6 bases of the junction unmatched. The CDR3 sequence is CATSRDRGWSEQFF. The CDR3 bases are TGTGCCACCAGCCGGGACAGGGGGTGGAGTGAGCAGTTCTTC.

As DNA, the CDR3 is TGCAGTGCTCGTCGGACTGGTGAGCAGTTCTTC. It is translated as CSARRTGEQFF. The V and J genes are TRBV20-1 and TRBJ2-1; possibly TRBD2 for D (5 bases). Germline CDR1 reads DFQATT; CDR2 reads SNEGSKA (reference sequence). This CDR3 has 11 amino acids. V was clipped by 5 bases and J by 9 bases, with 11 bases between them.

This clone has just a few counts. The V gene is TRBV2, the J gene TRBJ1-6; D call uncertain. Trimming left V 4 bases short and J 9 bases short, with 10 bases between. The CDR3 runs 13 residues. The germline gives CDR1 SNHLY, CDR2 FYNNEI. Here the CDR3 reads CASSVAVTSPLHF. CDR3 in DNA: TGTGCCAGCAGTGTGGCAGTCACTTCACCCCTCCACTTT.